The 6 T cell receptor beta chains presented below share a single source sample, sequenced in a study of tumor-infiltrating lymphocytes in primary liver carcinoma. Germline DNA was also extracted, while the blood RNA originated from unsorted whole blood. Starting material of 400 to 600 ng total RNA yielded TCR beta cDNA via a constant-region primer. Nested multiplex PCR, run for three rounds with slightly modified ARM-PCR, yielded TCR beta libraries. For 10 cycles apiece, the opening two PCR rounds ran with TRBV1-TRBV30 forward primers and a C-beta reverse primer. MiXCR, run by TCRdb on the multiplex PCR reads, gives a single entry per CDR3 protein. The table has almost 200,000 distinct CDR3 sequences, about 61% seen once. Sequencing input: peripheral blood. These receptors were collected from a woman aged 55-69 years with primary liver carcinoma and hepatitis B virus infection.

Turning to this clonotype: At one of its ends the junction is not consistent with the germline gene, which may arise from a read error. This chain connects TRBV7-8 to TRBJ2-1, with TRBD2 matching 7 bases. The V gene's germline CDR1 is SGHVS and CDR2 FQNEAQ. This CDR3 is 14 amino acids long. CDR3 DNA: TGTGCCAGCAACTTAATCGGGGAGGGAAATGAGCAGTTCTTC. Residues: CASNLIGEGNEQFF.

This clonotype turned up a few times. V gene TRBV28 combines with J gene TRBJ2-5; 7 nucleotides line up with TRBD1. The CDR3 is 15 residues long. Per the germline V gene, CDR1 is MDHEN and CDR2 is SYDVKM. The ends lost 6 bases at V and 2 bases at J; junction bases unmatched: 9. CDR3 nucleotide sequence: TGTGCCAGCAGCACACCCGGGACAGTACAAGAGACCCAGTACTTC. Translated, it gives CASSTPGTVQETQYF.

This chain uses TRBV11-1 with TRBJ2-7, with a tentative D call TRBD1 (5 bases). Looked up from germline, CDR1 is SGHAT and CDR2 is FQDESV (reference sequence). Trimming pared 1 base from V and 2 bases from J, leaving 9 bases between. The CDR3 sequence is 14 residues long. The CDR3 reads CASSLVVRAYEQYF. The DNA of the CDR3 is TGTGCCAGCAGCTTAGTGGTCAGGGCCTACGAGCAGTACTTC.

This chain connects TRBV9 to TRBJ2-2; D is perhaps TRBD1 (6 bases). V was clipped by 4 bases and J by 6 bases, with 13 bases between them. There are 14 residues in the CDR3. Germline assignment: CDR1 SGDLS and CDR2 YYNGEE. The CDR3, as DNA: TGTGCCAGCAGCATAACAGGGTACTCCGGGGAGCTGTTTTTT. Its protein is CASSITGYSGELFF.

As to this clonotype: Possible read error: a much larger clone is one base away. The chain is built from TRBV28 and TRBJ2-1; D gene uncertain. The CDR3 loop spans 14 amino acids. Germline CDR1 and CDR2: MDHEN and SYDVKM. CDR3 in amino acids: CAGSLSNSYNEQFF. The CDR3 DNA follows: TGTGCCGGCAGTTTGAGTAACTCCTACAATGAGCAGTTCTTC.

The CDR3 sequence is CASSPVPGQGIAADTQYF. DNA of the CDR3: TGCGCCAGCAGCCCCGTCCCGGGACAGGGAATAGCGGCAGATACGCAGTATTTT. This rearrangement joins TRBV5-1 to TRBJ2-3; TRBD1 agrees at 9 bases. Germline V lookup: CDR1 SGHRS, CDR2 YFSETQ. This CDR3 spans 18 amino acids. With V trimmed by 4 bases and J by 4 bases, 16 bases remained unmatched.